The T cell receptor beta chain described here comes from a study of T cells in Graves' hyperthyroidism and ophthalmopathy. The authors took PBMCs from roughly 9.7 ml fresh peripheral blood. CDR3 length equals 16 residues. V gave up 3 bases and J gave up 1 base; unmatched junction bases: 1. Germline V lookup: CDR1 SGDLS, CDR2 YYNGEE. RNA transcripts were the template for amplifying TCR beta CDR3 regions. A first-round RT-PCR of the TCR CDR3 used the HTBI primer set. TCRdb reprocessed the multiplex PCR reads with MiXCR, giving one entry per CDR3 protein. The table lists roughly 740,000 distinct CDR3 sequences, about 16% of them singletons.

This TCR came from a man between 18 and 29 years old with Graves' hyperthyroidism. Sequencing was performed on blood. The V and J genes are TRBV9 and TRBJ2-3; 14 nucleotides match TRBD2. CDR3 sequence (DNA): TGTGCCAGCAGCGCGGGACTAGCGGGGGGCACAGATACGCAGTATTTT. It encodes CASSAGLAGGTDTQYF.